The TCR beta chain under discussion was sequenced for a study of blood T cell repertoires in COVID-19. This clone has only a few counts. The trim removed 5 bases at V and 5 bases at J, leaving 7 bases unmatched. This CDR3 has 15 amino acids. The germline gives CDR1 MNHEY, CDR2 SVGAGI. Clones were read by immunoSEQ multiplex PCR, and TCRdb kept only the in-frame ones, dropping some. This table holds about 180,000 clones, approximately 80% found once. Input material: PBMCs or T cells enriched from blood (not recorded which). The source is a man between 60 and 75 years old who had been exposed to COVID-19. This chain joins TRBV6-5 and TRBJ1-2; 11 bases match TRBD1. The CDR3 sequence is CASSHTGTGGYGYTF. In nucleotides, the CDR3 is TGTGCCAGCAGTCATACCGGGACAGGGGGGTATGGCTACACCTTC.